The 29 T cell receptor beta chains below come from one sample, sequenced in a study of T cells in Graves' hyperthyroidism and ophthalmopathy. Researchers amplified the TCR beta CDR3 regions from RNA transcripts. HTBI primers were the set used in a first-round RT-PCR of the TCR CDR3. Each CDR3 protein gets one entry after TCRdb re-called the multiplex PCR reads with MiXCR. The top ten clones hold approximately 46% of a sample with over 200,000 distinct CDR3 sequences, roughly a sixth of them seen once. Sample: blood. The receptors were gathered from a man aged 45-65 years with Graves' hyperthyroidism.

The chain links TRBV28 to TRBJ2-7, with 7 bases lining up with TRBD2. The CDR3 loop spans 14 amino acids. CDR1 and CDR2 from the germline V gene are MDHEN and SYDVKM. V was pared by 3 bases and J by 1 base, with 3 bases of the junction left unmatched. The CDR3 is CASSFPSGSYEQYF. DNA of the CDR3: TGTGCCAGCAGTTTCCCTAGCGGTTCCTACGAGCAGTACTTC.

This clonotype was seen ten or more times. The chain is built from TRBV18 and TRBJ2-2; D unresolved. V was clipped by 1 base and J by 1 base, with 7 bases between them. CDR1 is KGHSH, CDR2 LQKENI, per germline. The CDR3 totals 15 residues. CDR3 loop: CASSPRDQNTGELFF. DNA of the CDR3: TGTGCCAGCTCACCACGTGACCAGAACACCGGGGAGCTGTTTTTT.

This clonotype was counted only a few times. This chain links TRBV4-1 with TRBJ1-4; a weak D match, TRBD1 (5 bases). This CDR3 is built from 13 residues. Germline values: CDR1 MGHRA, CDR2 YSYEKL. V was cut by 4 bases and J by 7 bases, with 10 bases left in between. CDR3 region: CASSPPGPEKLFF. CDR3 DNA: TGCGCCAGCAGCCCGCCGGGGCCTGAAAAACTGTTTTTT.

This clonotype was seen ten or more times. This chain joins TRBV5-1 and TRBJ2-7; D possibly corresponds to TRBD1 (5 bases). Germline V gene data show CDR1 as SGHRS and CDR2 as YFSETQ. The V and J ends lost 4 bases and 6 bases respectively, with 23 bases between them. This CDR3 is 16 amino acids long. The CDR3 reads CASSERTGFWVSEQYF. The CDR3, as DNA: TGCGCCAGCAGCGAGAGAACAGGATTTTGGGTTAGCGAGCAGTACTTC.

This rearrangement joins TRBV19 to TRBJ2-4; possible D gene TRBD1, 5 bases. The CDR3 totals 17 residues. In germline, CDR1 is LNHDA, CDR2 SQIVND (reference sequence). V lost 7 bases and J 1 base, leaving 20 bases between the germline ends. The CDR3 bases are TGTGCCAGTACCAATACGTGGCAGGGCAGCGCCAAAAACATTCAGTACTTC. Protein product: CASTNTWQGSAKNIQYF.

The DNA for the CDR3 is TGTGCCAGCAGCAGCTTCCGGGCAGATACGCAGTATTTT. Protein product: CASSSFRADTQYF. The chain uses TRBV7-2 and TRBJ2-3; D is uncertain. The CDR3 sequence is 13 residues long. Trimming removed 5 bases at V and 4 bases at J, with 10 bases between. CDR1 SGHTA and CDR2 FQGNSA come from the germline V gene. The whole variable domain, remainder taken from reference TRBV7-2 and TRBJ2-3, is GAGVSQSPSNKVTEKGKDVELRCDPISGHTALYWYRQSLGQGLEFLIYFQGNSAPDKSGLPSDRFSAERTGGSVSTLTIQRTQQEDSAVYLCASSSFRADTQYFGPGTRLTVL.

This clonotype appeared many times. V usage is TRBV20-1 and J usage is TRBJ2-1; 8 bases are a match to TRBD2. The CDR3 sequence is 16 residues long. V lost 1 base and J lost 6; bases outside the gene matches: 11. Germline V gene lookup returns CDR1 DFQATT and CDR2 SNEGSKA (reference sequence). The CDR3 DNA reads as TGCAGTGCTAGAGGGGTCGGGAGGGCCCCATTCAATGAGCAGTTCTTC. Protein sequence: CSARGVGRAPFNEQFF.

This clonotype was recorded a few times. An end of the junction differs from the germline gene, which may be a read error. V gene TRBV6-2 or TRBV6-3 combines with J gene TRBJ2-7; 9 nucleotides agree with TRBD1. CDR1 MNHEY and CDR2 SVGEGT come from the germline V gene. The CDR3 is 21 amino acids. CDR3: CASSRGLGVTGQGRGPYEQHF. CDR3 nucleotide sequence: TGTGCCAGCAGTCGGGGACTCGGAGTCACGGGACAGGGAAGAGGACCCTACGAGCAGCACTTC.

At least ten counts were recorded for this clonotype. The CDR3 DNA sequence: TGTGCCAGCAGCTTACAGGGTATCCGGAACACTGAAGCTTTCTTT. It is translated as CASSLQGIRNTEAFF. V and J are TRBV7-3 and TRBJ1-1; D might be TRBD1 (5 bases). V was trimmed by 2 bases and J by 1 base, leaving 11 bases between them. Germline CDR1 reads SGHTA; CDR2 reads FQGTGA. This CDR3 spans 15 amino acids. The full variable domain, in which reference TRBV7-3 and TRBJ1-1 provide the parts outside the CDR3, is GAGVSQTPSNKVTEKGKYVELRCDPISGHTALYWYRQSLGQGPEFLIYFQGTGAADDSGLPNDRFFAVRPEGSVSTLKIQRTERGDSAVYLCASSLQGIRNTEAFFGQGTRLTVV.

This clonotype was recorded many times. CDR3: CASSQRVYYEQYF. As DNA, the CDR3 is TGTGCCAGCAGTCAGCGGGTTTATTACGAGCAGTACTTC. The gene calls are TRBV6-1 and TRBJ2-7, with D possibly matching TRBD2 (6 bases). Germline V gene lookup returns CDR1 MNHNS and CDR2 SASEGT. CDR3 length: 13 amino acids. V lost 5 bases and J lost 4, with 12 bases in between.

This clonotype has at least ten counts. V and J are TRBV6-1 and TRBJ1-1; 10 bases agree with TRBD1. CDR3 length: 12 residues. The germline CDR1 and CDR2 sequences are MNHNS and SASEGT. Here the CDR3 DNA reads TGTGTTGTTGACAGGGGGCTCACTGAAGCTTTCTTT. It encodes CVVDRGLTEAFF.

J is TRBJ2-2 and V is TRBV12-3 or TRBV12-4; unclear D gene. Between the trimmed V and J ends, which lost 5 bases and 5 bases, there was a span of 12 bases. This CDR3 region has 14 residues. The CDR3 protein is CASSKIAGTGELFF. The DNA of the CDR3 is TGTGCCAGCAGTAAGATAGCTGGAACCGGGGAGCTGTTTTTT.

This clonotype was recorded at least ten times. V and J are TRBV5-1 and TRBJ2-3; D may be TRBD2 (6 bases). V was clipped by 7 bases and J by 0 bases, with 24 bases between them. The germline V gene encodes CDR1 SGHRS and CDR2 YFSETQ. This CDR3 has 18 amino acids. The CDR3 sequence: CASSQRGPAGTSTDTQYF. The DNA for the CDR3 is TGCGCCAGCTCTCAGAGGGGTCCGGCGGGGACTAGCACAGATACGCAGTATTTT.

This clonotype was counted a single time. One base away lies a much larger clone, so this may be a sequencing read error. The CDR3 carries no conserved terminal phenylalanine or tryptophan, so it likely arises from a read error. The chain couples TRBV29-1 to TRBJ2-7; 7 nucleotides match TRBD2. CDR3 size: 13 residues. Germline loops: CDR1 SQVTM, CDR2 ANQGSEA. The ends lost 4 bases at V and 5 bases at J; junction bases unmatched: 8. The CDR3 DNA reads as TGCAGCGTTGCTCCGGGGGAGGGCCACGAGCAGTACTCC. Amino acids: CSVAPGEGHEQYS.

This clonotype was detected ten times or more. This rearrangement joins TRBV5-1 to TRBJ2-1; D perhaps matches TRBD1 (5 bases). The CDR3 has 14 residues. CDR1 and CDR2 (germline): SGHRS, YFSETQ. Trimming shortened V by 5 bases and J by 9 bases, and 18 bases separated the two germline ends. CDR3 amino acids: CASRISGAVLEQFF. Written as DNA, the CDR3 is TGCGCCAGCAGAATATCTGGGGCAGTTCTTGAGCAGTTCTTC.

This clonotype has a handful of counts. A much larger clone is a single base away; this may be a read error. Likely a read error: the CDR3 ends without its conserved phenylalanine or tryptophan. This chain uses TRBV7-2 with TRBJ2-1; TRBD2 agrees at 11 bases. Looked up from germline, CDR1 is SGHTA and CDR2 is FQGNSA. The CDR3 is made up of 17 amino acids. Losses at the gene ends were 1 base for V and 2 bases for J; bases not matched to a gene: 4. DNA of the CDR3: TGTGCCAGCAGCTTAGGCCTGACTAGCGGGACCTACAATGAGCAGTTCCTC. It encodes CASSLGLTSGTYNEQFL.

The chain joins TRBV5-6 to TRBJ1-4, with 7 bases aligning to TRBD1. The CDR3 contains 16 residues. CDR1 and CDR2 (germline): SGHDT, YYEEEE. V dropped 1 base and J dropped 7; count of bases not matched to a gene: 10. This chain's CDR3 is CASSLWEQGSGEKLFF. CDR3 sequence (DNA): TGTGCCAGCAGCTTGTGGGAACAGGGGTCGGGTGAAAAACTGTTTTTT. Drawing the rest from reference TRBV5-6 and TRBJ1-4, the complete variable domain is DAGVTQSPTHLIKTRGQQVTLRCSPKSGHDTVSWYQQALGQGPQFIFQYYEEEERQRGNFPDRFSGHQFPNYSSELNVNALLLGDSALYLCASSLWEQGSGEKLFFGSGTQLSVL.

The sample holds a few counts of this clonotype. The chain links TRBV4-2 to TRBJ1-2; D remains ambiguous. The CDR3 totals 12 residues. Trimming cost V 1 base and J 5 bases, with 5 bases left between them. Germline V CDR1 and CDR2: LGHNA, YNFKEQ. CDR3 residues: CASSQARYGYTF. CDR3 coding DNA: TGTGCCAGCAGCCAAGCCAGATATGGCTACACCTTC.

The rearrangement links TRBV20-1 to TRBJ1-2; TRBD1 agrees at 9 bases. This CDR3 is built from 15 residues. J was trimmed by 5 bases and V by 3 bases; bases with no gene match: 10. The V gene's germline CDR1 is DFQATT and CDR2 SNEGSKA (reference sequence). The CDR3 DNA follows: TGCAGTGCTAGTTTGGCGGAGGACAGGGGATATGGCTACACCTTC. Translation: CSASLAEDRGYGYTF.

This clonotype was seen ten or more times. For the CDR3, the DNA is TGTGCCAGCAGCCCTGTACTACGAAGGGGGCGCACGCACGAGCAGTACTTC. Residues: CASSPVLRRGRTHEQYF. The chain uses TRBV6-1 and TRBJ2-7, with 7 bases that match TRBD1. After removal of 6 bases from V and 5 bases from J, the junction contained 19 bases not matched to a gene. This CDR3 is 17 amino acids long. CDR1 and CDR2 (germline): MNHNS, SASEGT.

There are many counts of this clonotype. The chain joins TRBV28 to TRBJ2-1, with 8 bases identical to TRBD2. The germline gives CDR1 MDHEN, CDR2 SYDVKM. This CDR3 is built from 16 residues. V shed 4 bases and J 4 bases; nucleotides not matched to a gene: 9. CDR3 protein: CASSSSASGFYNEQFF. CDR3 sequence (DNA): TGTGCCAGCAGTTCCTCCGCTAGCGGGTTTTACAATGAGCAGTTCTTC. Full variable domain (rest looked up from reference TRBV28 and TRBJ2-1): DVKVTQSSRYLVKRTGEKVFLECVQDMDHENMFWYRQDPGLGLRLIYFSYDVKMKEKGDIPEGYSVSREKKERFSLILESASTNQTSMYLCASSSSASGFYNEQFFGPGTRLTVL.

The table lists this clonotype with a few counts. The V and J genes are TRBV5-1 and TRBJ2-1; maybe TRBD1 (6 bases). The CDR3 covers 15 residues. Trimming pared 4 bases from V and 5 bases from J, leaving 16 bases between. From germline, CDR1 is SGHRS and CDR2 YFSETQ. CDR3 sequence reads: CASSRGQGNHNEQFF. The CDR3 DNA reads TGCGCCAGCAGCCGTGGGCAGGGGAACCACAATGAGCAGTTCTTC.

The rearrangement uses TRBV5-1 and TRBJ2-7; 7 nucleotides agree with TRBD1. Germline CDR1 and CDR2: SGHRS and YFSETQ. The CDR3 covers 13 residues. Trimming removed 4 bases from V and 3 bases from J; junction bases left unmatched: 4. The CDR3 region is CASSKGQDYEQYF. In DNA, the CDR3 is TGCGCCAGCAGCAAAGGACAGGACTACGAGCAGTACTTC.

V and J are TRBV28 and TRBJ2-3, with TRBD2 identical over 7 bases. CDR3 length: 18 residues. Germline lookup yields CDR1 MDHEN and CDR2 SYDVKM. Trimming removed 4 bases from V and 0 bases from J; junction bases left unmatched: 13. Here the CDR3 reads CASSYYLIRDYSTDTQYF. The CDR3 region has the DNA TGTGCCAGCAGTTATTATTTAATTCGGGACTATAGCACAGATACGCAGTATTTT.

This clonotype is a singleton in its sample. The chain recombines TRBV29-1 with TRBJ2-3; 9 positions agree with TRBD2. Germline V CDR1 and CDR2: SQVTM, ANQGSEA. V gave up 4 bases and J gave up 4 bases; unmatched junction bases: 6. CDR3 size: 14 residues. CDR3 bases: TGCAGCGTTGGAATTAGCGGGAGCCCAGATACGCAGTATTTT. Translating gives CSVGISGSPDTQYF.

Many counts were recorded for this clonotype. The chain joins TRBV5-5 to TRBJ1-1; no clear D gene. Germline CDR1 SGHKS, CDR2 YYEKEE (reference sequence). The CDR3 is 14 amino acids. The V end was cut by 2 bases, the J end by 7 bases, with 15 bases between. The CDR3: CASSFGNSGGEAFF. DNA for the CDR3: TGTGCCAGCAGCTTCGGGAACTCCGGCGGTGAAGCTTTCTTT. Full variable domain (remainder filled in from reference TRBV5-5 and TRBJ1-1): DAGVTQSPTHLIKTRGQQVTLRCSPISGHKSVSWYQQVLGQGPQFIFQYYEKEERGRGNFPDRFSARQFPNYSSELNVNALLLGDSALYLCASSFGNSGGEAFFGQGTRLTVV.

V gene TRBV28 combines with J gene TRBJ1-3; a weak D match, TRBD1 (6 bases). Germline CDR1 MDHEN, CDR2 SYDVKM. The ends were cut back, 6 bases at V and 4 bases at J, with 13 bases in the middle. This CDR3 is built from 14 residues. CDR3 loop: CASRKTGLGNTIYF. DNA of the CDR3: TGTGCCAGCAGGAAAACAGGGTTGGGAAACACCATATATTTT.

This clonotype has a count of ten or more. The J gene is TRBJ1-1, the V gene TRBV20-1; D perhaps matches TRBD1 (5 bases). The V end lost 6 bases, the J end lost 6 bases, and 11 bases lay between the germline ends. Per the germline V gene, CDR1 is DFQATT and CDR2 is SNEGSKA (reference sequence). CDR3 length equals 11 residues. CDR3: CSAEQGAEAFF. CDR3 nucleotides: TGCAGTGCAGAGCAGGGAGCTGAAGCTTTCTTT.

The rearrangement uses TRBV6-1 and TRBJ1-1; unclear D gene. Germline lookup yields CDR1 MNHNS and CDR2 SASEGT. V dropped 8 bases and J dropped 4 bases, with 8 bases sitting between them. This CDR3 has 11 amino acids. In DNA, the CDR3 is TGTGCCAGCCGGACTGGCACTGAAGCTTTCTTT. It codes for CASRTGTEAFF.